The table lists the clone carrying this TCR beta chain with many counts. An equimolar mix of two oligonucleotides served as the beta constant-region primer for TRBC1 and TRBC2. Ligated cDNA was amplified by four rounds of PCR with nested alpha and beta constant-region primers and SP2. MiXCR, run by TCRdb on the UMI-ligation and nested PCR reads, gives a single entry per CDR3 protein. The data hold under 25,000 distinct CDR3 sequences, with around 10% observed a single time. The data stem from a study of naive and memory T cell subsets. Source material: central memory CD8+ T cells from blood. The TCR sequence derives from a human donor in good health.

The CDR3 DNA is TGTGCCAGCAGTACTGGGGCCAACGTCCTGACTTTC. Translated, it gives CASSTGANVLTF. The V call is TRBV27, the J call TRBJ2-6; the D is unclear. This CDR3 has 12 amino acids. Trimming stripped 5 bases from V and 2 bases from J, with 1 base between. Per germline, CDR1 MNHEY and CDR2 SMNVEV (reference sequence).